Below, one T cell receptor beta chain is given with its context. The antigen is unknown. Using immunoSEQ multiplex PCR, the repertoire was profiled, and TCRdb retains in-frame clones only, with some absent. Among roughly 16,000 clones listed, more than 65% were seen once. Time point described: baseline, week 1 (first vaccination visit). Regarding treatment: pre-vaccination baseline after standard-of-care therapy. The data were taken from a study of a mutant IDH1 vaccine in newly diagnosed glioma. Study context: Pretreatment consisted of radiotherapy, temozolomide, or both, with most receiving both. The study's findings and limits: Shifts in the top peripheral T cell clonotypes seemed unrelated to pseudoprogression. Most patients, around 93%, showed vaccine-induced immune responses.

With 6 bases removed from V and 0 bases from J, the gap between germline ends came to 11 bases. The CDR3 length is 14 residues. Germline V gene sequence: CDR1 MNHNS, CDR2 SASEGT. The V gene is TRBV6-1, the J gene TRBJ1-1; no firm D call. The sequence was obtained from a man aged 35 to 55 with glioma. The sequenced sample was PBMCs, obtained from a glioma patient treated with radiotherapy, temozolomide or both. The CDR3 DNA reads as TGTGCCAGCAGGTTTGCAGCATTGAACACTGAAGCTTTCTTT. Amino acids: CASRFAALNTEAFF.